The clone carrying this T cell receptor beta chain was detected once. Its target is not known. RNA was isolated and reverse transcribed to cDNA, the sequencing template. Assay: immunoSEQ multiplex PCR; the TCRdb copy retains only in-frame clones and omits some. The sample carries 100,000 to 150,000 clones, over 60% recorded once. The germline V gene encodes CDR1 SEHNR and CDR2 FQNEAQ (reference sequence). V shed 1 base and J shed 4 bases, with 10 bases lying between them. The CDR3 spans 14 residues. This sample is drawn from a study of CD8+ T cells in alopecia areata. The study's findings and limits: Scalp lesions, especially in alopecia totalis/universalis, had higher clonality than normal scalp. Sequencing of scalp samples also captures resident alphabeta T cells of normal skin.

Starting from PBMCs, sorting isolated CD4+ and CD8+ T cells. The sample was CD4+ T cells sorted from blood. The receptor's source is a human donor in good health. This chain joins TRBV7-9 and TRBJ1-2, with D uncertain. The CDR3 nucleotides read TGTGCCAGCAGCTTAGGGGCTCCGGGCTATGGCTACACCTTC. Translation: CASSLGAPGYGYTF.